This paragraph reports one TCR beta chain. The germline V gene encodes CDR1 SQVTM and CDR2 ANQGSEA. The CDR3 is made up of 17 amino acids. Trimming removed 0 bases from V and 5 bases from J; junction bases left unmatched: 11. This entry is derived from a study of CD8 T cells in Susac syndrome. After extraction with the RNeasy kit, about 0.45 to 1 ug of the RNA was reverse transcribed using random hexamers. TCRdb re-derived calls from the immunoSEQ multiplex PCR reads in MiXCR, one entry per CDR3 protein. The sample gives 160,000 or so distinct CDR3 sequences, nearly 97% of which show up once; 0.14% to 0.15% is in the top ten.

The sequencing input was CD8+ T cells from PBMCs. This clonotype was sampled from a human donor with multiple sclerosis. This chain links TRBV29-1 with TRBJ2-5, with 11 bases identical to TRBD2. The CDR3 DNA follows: TGCAGCGTTGAAGATCCGACTAGCGGGAACCCCGGGGAGACCCAGTACTTC. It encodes CSVEDPTSGNPGETQYF.